The 8 T cell receptor beta chains presented below share a single source sample, sequenced in a study of cytomegalovirus exposure and HLA in healthy donors (dated by TCRdb to the late 2010s). The library was built by means of the immunoSEQ multiplex PCR assay. For the multiplex PCR, a mixture combining 60 forward primers for TCR Vbeta segments and 13 reverse primers for TCR Jbeta segments was used. TCRdb mirrors the immuneACCESS table, restricted to in-frame sequences. Some clones are absent from its copies; in checked studies, under half trace to an unresolved V gene, and the reason for the others is unknown. The sample table records roughly 150,000 clones; roughly 88% of these occur just once. The top ten constitute over 1.5% of the sample. Material: PBMCs. These receptor sequences come from a woman between 18 and 29 years old in good health and CMV-seronegative.

This chain links TRBV4-1 with TRBJ2-5; D ambiguous. Germline V gene lookup returns CDR1 MGHRA and CDR2 YSYEKL. V was cut by 0 bases and J by 3 bases, with 8 bases left in between. The CDR3 contains 14 residues. The CDR3 sequence: CASSQDPQEETQYF. CDR3 DNA: TGCGCCAGCAGCCAAGATCCCCAGGAAGAGACCCAGTACTTC.

The chain links TRBV9 to TRBJ1-1, with 7 bases matching TRBD1. This CDR3 has 14 residues. CDR1 and CDR2 from the germline V gene are SGDLS and YYNGEE. V lost 3 bases and J lost 2; bases outside the gene matches: 4. The CDR3 DNA reads as TGTGCCAGCAGCGCCCGGACAGGAAACACTGAAGCTTTCTTT. This translates into CASSARTGNTEAFF.

The chain carries TRBV19 and TRBJ2-7; 12 bases are a match to TRBD1. V shed 4 bases, J shed 5 bases, and the junction held 6 bases outside the gene matches. Germline CDR1 is LNHDA and CDR2 is SQIVND (reference sequence). This CDR3 has 15 amino acids. Here the CDR3 DNA reads TGTGCCAGTAGTAAAGGGACAGGGGGCCCGAACGAGCAGTACTTC. This gives the protein CASSKGTGGPNEQYF.

This clone was detected once. The chain employs TRBV4-2 and TRBJ2-7, with TRBD2 identical over 9 bases. Per the germline V gene, CDR1 is LGHNA and CDR2 is YNFKEQ. The trim removed 4 bases at V and 5 bases at J, leaving 3 bases unmatched. CDR3 length: 13 amino acids. The CDR3 protein is CASSRASGDEQYF. In DNA, the CDR3 is TGTGCCAGCAGCCGGGCTAGCGGGGACGAGCAGTACTTC.

This chain's CDR3 is CASSLGGVQGVREKLFF. As DNA, the CDR3 is TGTGCCAGCAGCTTGGGTGGGGTACAGGGAGTACGTGAAAAACTGTTTTTT. The V call is TRBV5-4, the J call TRBJ1-4; tentatively, D is TRBD1 (6 bases). V shed 0 bases and J shed 7 bases, with 19 bases lying between them. The CDR3 is 17 amino acids. CDR1 SGHNT and CDR2 YYREEE come from the germline V gene (reference sequence).

The chain is built from TRBV6-4 and TRBJ1-1, with TRBD1 matching over 7 bases. Germline V lookup: CDR1 MRHNA, CDR2 SNTAGT. V shed 2 bases, J shed 3 bases, and the junction held 12 bases outside the gene matches. The CDR3 contains 17 residues. CDR3 nucleotides: TGTGCCAGCAGTGACCCAATCAGGAGGGGGCGGGACACTGAAGCTTTCTTT. Amino acid sequence: CASSDPIRRGRDTEAFF.

The V call is TRBV2, the J call TRBJ1-1; 7 nucleotides agree with TRBD1. CDR1 SNHLY and CDR2 FYNNEI come from the germline V gene. Trimming at V came to 6 bases and at J to 4 bases, leaving 5 bases not matched to a gene. This CDR3 has 13 amino acids. CDR3: CASSGRGTTEAFF. The DNA for the CDR3 is TGTGCCAGCAGCGGCAGGGGGACCACTGAAGCTTTCTTT.

The chain uses TRBV7-9 and TRBJ2-5; TRBD1 is a possible D gene (7 bases). Per germline, CDR1 SEHNR and CDR2 FQNEAQ (reference sequence). The length of the CDR3 is 15 residues. V was clipped by 5 bases and J by 5 bases, with 18 bases between them. CDR3 nucleotides: TGTGCCAGCAGCCCCTCGGAGGGGGCCGGGGAGACCCAGTACTTC. Translation: CASSPSEGAGETQYF.